The 4 T cell receptor beta chains below were found in one sample sequenced in a study of shared clonotypes between healthy human individuals. Profiling relied on immunoSEQ multiplex PCR, and the TCRdb table lists in-frame clones only, not all of them. The sample contains roughly 810,000 clones, about 96% of which appear only once. Naive CD8 cells lacked CD45RO and underwent positive selection for CCR7, leaving out terminally differentiated effector memory CD45RA+ cells. Source material: naive CD8+ T cells sorted from blood. Receptor source: a man in his thirties or forties in good health.

The genes are TRBV9 and TRBJ2-1; 9 positions match TRBD2. Germline V gene sequence: CDR1 SGDLS, CDR2 YYNGEE. J lost 1 base, V lost 4 bases, and 3 bases had no gene match. This CDR3 spans 15 amino acids. CDR3 sequence reads: CASSPSGRSYNEQFF. The DNA for the CDR3 is TGTGCCAGCAGCCCCAGCGGGAGGTCCTACAATGAGCAGTTCTTC. Combining the CDR3 with reference TRBV9 and TRBJ2-1 gives the whole variable domain DSGVTQTPKHLITATGQRVTLRCSPRSGDLSVYWYQQSLDQGLQFLIQYYNGEERAKGNILERFSAQQFPDLHSELNLSSLELGDSALYFCASSPSGRSYNEQFFGPGTRLTVL.

This clone is a singleton in its sample. V usage is TRBV7-6 and J usage is TRBJ2-7, with TRBD2 matching over 8 bases. After removal of 4 bases from V and 3 bases from J, the junction contained 11 bases not matched to a gene. The CDR3 contains 16 residues. Per germline, CDR1 SGHVS and CDR2 FNYEAQ. For the CDR3, the DNA is TGTGCCAGCAGCTCGGCGGGAGGCCCTAACCTCTACGAGCAGTACTTC. It is translated as CASSSAGGPNLYEQYF.

V gene TRBV27 combines with J gene TRBJ2-1; D gene unclear. CDR3 length: 14 residues. Trimming removed 3 bases at V and 2 bases at J, with 8 bases between. CDR1 and CDR2 from the germline V gene are MNHEY and SMNVEV (reference sequence). The CDR3 is CASSLRSTYNEQFF. As DNA, the CDR3 is TGTGCCAGCAGTTTGCGGTCAACCTACAATGAGCAGTTCTTC.

The chain uses TRBV5-8 and TRBJ1-4; 7 positions agree with TRBD1. The CDR3 has 14 residues. V dropped 4 bases and J dropped 6; count of bases not matched to a gene: 6. CDR1 is SGHTS and CDR2 is YDEGEE in the germline V gene. The CDR3, as DNA: TGTGCCAGCAGCCTGGACAGGACTTATGAAAAACTGTTTTTT. Its protein is CASSLDRTYEKLFF.